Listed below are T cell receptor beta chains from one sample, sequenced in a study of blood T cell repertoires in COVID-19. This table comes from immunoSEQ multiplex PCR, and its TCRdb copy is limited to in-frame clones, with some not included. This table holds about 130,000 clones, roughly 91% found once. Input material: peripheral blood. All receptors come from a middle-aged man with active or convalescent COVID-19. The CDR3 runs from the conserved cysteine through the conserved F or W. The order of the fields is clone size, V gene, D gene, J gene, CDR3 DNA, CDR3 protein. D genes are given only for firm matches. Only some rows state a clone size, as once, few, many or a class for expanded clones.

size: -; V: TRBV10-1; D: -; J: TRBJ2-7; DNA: TGCGCCAGCAGGGGAGGACAGGTTAGCTACGAGCAGTACTTC; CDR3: CASRGGQVSYEQYF
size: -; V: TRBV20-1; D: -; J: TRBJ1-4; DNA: TGCAGTGCTAGTGTGGCCATACGGGCTAATGAAAAACTGTTTTTT; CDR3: CSASVAIRANEKLFF
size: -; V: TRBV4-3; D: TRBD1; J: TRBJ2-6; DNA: TGCGCCAGCAGCCAGCGGCCACAGGGGTCCCCTGGGGCCAACGTCCTGACTTTC; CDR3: CASSQRPQGSPGANVLTF
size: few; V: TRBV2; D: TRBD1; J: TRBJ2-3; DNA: TGTGCCAGCAGTCGGGACAGGGGTACAGATACGCAGTATTTT; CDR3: CASSRDRGTDTQYF
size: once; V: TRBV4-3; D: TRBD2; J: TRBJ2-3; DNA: TGCGCCAGCAGCCAAGAGACCAGCGGGGGAGCAGATACGCAGTATTTT; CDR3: CASSQETSGGADTQYF
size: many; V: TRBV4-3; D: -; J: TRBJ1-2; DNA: TGCGCCAGCAGCCAACCCCGATTGGAGGGAGACTATGGCTACACCTTC; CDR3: CASSQPRLEGDYGYTF
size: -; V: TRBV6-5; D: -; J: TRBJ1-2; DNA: TGTGCCAGCAGTTGGGCAGGGAAAGGCTACACCTTC; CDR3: CASSWAGKGYTF
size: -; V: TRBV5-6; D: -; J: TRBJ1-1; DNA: TGTGCCAGCGGTTTTGGGCCAGCCAGCCGCGAAGCTTTCTTT; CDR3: CASGFGPASREAFF
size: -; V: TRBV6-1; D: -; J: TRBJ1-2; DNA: TGTGCCAGCAGTGACCCTCGGGTTGCGGCTAACTATGGCTACACCTTC; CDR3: CASSDPRVAANYGYTF
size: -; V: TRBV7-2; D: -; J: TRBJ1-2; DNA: TGTGCCAGCAGCGTGACAGTGCGTGGCTACACCTTC; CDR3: CASSVTVRGYTF
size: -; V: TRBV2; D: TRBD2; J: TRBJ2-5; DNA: TGTGCCAGCAGCTGGGGGAGACTAGCAGAGACCCAGTACTTC; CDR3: CASSWGRLAETQYF
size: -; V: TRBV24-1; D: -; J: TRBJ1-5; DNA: TGTGCCACCAGGCCGGGACACACCGAAAATCAGCCCCAGCATTTT; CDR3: CATRPGHTENQPQHF
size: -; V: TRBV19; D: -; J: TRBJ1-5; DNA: TGTGCCAGTAGTCCCAGGTTCGAAGATAGCAATCAGCCCCAGCATTTT; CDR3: CASSPRFEDSNQPQHF
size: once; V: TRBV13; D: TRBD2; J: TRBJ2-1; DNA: TGTGCCAGCAGGACTAGCGGGAATGAGCAGTTCTTC; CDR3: CASRTSGNEQFF
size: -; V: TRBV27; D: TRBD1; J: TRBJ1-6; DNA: TGTGCCAGCAGTTTGGGGACAGGGAATTCACCCCTCCACTTT; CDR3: CASSLGTGNSPLHF
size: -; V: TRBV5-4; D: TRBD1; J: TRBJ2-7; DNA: TGTGCCAGCAGCGCGGGACAGGGGTACACTTCCTACGAGCAGTACTTC; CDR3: CASSAGQGYTSYEQYF
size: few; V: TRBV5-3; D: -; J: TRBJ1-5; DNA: TGTGCCAGAAGCTTGTGGGGAGGCAATCAGCCCCAGCATTTT; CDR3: CARSLWGGNQPQHF
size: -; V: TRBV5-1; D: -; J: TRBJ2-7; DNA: TGCGCCAGCAGCTATTCTAGCAGCGGTGAGCAGTACTTC; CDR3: CASSYSSSGEQYF
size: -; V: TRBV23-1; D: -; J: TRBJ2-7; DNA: TGCGCCAGCACCCGGACAAAAACCTACGAGCAGTACTTC; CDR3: CASTRTKTYEQYF
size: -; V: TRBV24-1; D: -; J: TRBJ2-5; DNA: TGTGCCACCAGTGATCCCGTGGACTTCCAAGAGACCCAGTACTTC; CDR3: CATSDPVDFQETQYF
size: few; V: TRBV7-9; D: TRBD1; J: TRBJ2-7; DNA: TGTGCCAGCAGCCTTACCGGGACAGGCTCCTACGAGCAGTACTTC; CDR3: CASSLTGTGSYEQYF
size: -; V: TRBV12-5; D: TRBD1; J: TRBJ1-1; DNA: TGTGCTAGTGGCCCACGACAGGGGACGAACACTGAAGCTTTCTTT; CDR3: CASGPRQGTNTEAFF
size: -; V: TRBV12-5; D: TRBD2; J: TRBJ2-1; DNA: TGTGCTAGTGGTTCCTCCCGGACTAGCGGGGAGTTCAATGAGCAGTTCTTC; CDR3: CASGSSRTSGEFNEQFF
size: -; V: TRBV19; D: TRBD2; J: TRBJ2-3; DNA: TGTGCCAGTAGTGGGAGATTGACTAGCGCCACAGATACGCAGTATTTT; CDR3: CASSGRLTSATDTQYF
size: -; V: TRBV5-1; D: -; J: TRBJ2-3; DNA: TGCGCCAGCAGCTTGGGAGGAAGACTCACAGATACGCAGTATTTT; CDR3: CASSLGGRLTDTQYF
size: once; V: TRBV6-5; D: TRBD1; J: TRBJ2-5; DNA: TGTGCCAGCAGTTACTCCAGACAGGGCCAAGAGACCCAGTACTTC; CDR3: CASSYSRQGQETQYF
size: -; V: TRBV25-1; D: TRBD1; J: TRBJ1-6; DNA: TGTGCCAGCAGTGAATATACCAGGGGGCGATCACCCCTCCACTTT; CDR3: CASSEYTRGRSPLHF
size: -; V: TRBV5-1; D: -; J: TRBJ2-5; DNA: TGCGCCAGCAGCTTGGCCAGCCAAGAGACCCAGTACTTC; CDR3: CASSLASQETQYF
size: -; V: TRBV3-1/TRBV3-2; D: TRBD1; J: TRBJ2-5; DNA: TGTGCCAGCAGCCAAGCGGGACAGGGAGAGACCCAGTACTTC; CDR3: CASSQAGQGETQYF
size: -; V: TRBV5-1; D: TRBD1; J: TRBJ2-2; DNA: TGCGCCAGCAGCCTACAGGGGCTGGCGAACACCGGGGAGCTGTTTTTT; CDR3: CASSLQGLANTGELFF
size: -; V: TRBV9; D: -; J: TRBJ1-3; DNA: TGTGCCAGCCCCACACAGGGAGAACCACCTAGGCGGAAAGGGCGCGTCTCTGGAAACACCATATATTTT; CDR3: CASPTQGEPPRRKGRVSGNTIYF
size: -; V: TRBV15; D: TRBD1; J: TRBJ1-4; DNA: TGTGCCACCAGGAAAGGACAGGGTCAAAATGAAAAACTGTTTTTT; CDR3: CATRKGQGQNEKLFF
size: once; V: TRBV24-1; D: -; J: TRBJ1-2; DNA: TGTGCCACCAGTGACCACCACTCCTACACCTTC; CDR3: CATSDHHSYTF
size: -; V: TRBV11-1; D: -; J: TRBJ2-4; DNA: TGTGCCAGCAGCTTAATAGGACAAAAAAACATTCAGTACTTC; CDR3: CASSLIGQKNIQYF
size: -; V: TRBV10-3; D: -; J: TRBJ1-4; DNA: TGTGCCATCAGTACAGGAAATCGGGATGAAAAACTGTTTTTT; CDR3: CAISTGNRDEKLFF
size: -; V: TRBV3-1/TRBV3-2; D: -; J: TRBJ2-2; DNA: TGTGCCAGCAGCCAGTTCAGCGGAGACACCGGGGAGCTGTTTTTT; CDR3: CASSQFSGDTGELFF
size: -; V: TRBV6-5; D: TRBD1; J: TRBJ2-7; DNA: TGTGCCAGCAGAAAGACAGGGACAGGTTACGAGCAGTACTTC; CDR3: CASRKTGTGYEQYF
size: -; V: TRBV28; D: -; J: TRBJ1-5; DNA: TGTGCCAGCAGTTCGGGGGGACAATCCAATCAGCCCCAGCATTTT; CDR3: CASSSGGQSNQPQHF
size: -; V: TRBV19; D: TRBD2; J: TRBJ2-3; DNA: TGTGCCAGTAAGGGGACCAAGCGGGGGGTCCTAGATACGCAGTATTTT; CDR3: CASKGTKRGVLDTQYF
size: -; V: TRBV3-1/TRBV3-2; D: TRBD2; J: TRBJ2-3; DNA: TGTGCCAGCAGCCAAGATGGGAGCGGGAGCGCGCAGTATTTT; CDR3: CASSQDGSGSAQYF
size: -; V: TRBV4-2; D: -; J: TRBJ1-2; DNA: TGTGCCAGCAGCCAGATTACACAGGGACGGGGAGGCTACACCTTC; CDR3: CASSQITQGRGGYTF
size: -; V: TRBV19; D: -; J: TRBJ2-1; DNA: TGTGCCACCCAAAAGACTACAGGGTTCGGCAATGAGCAGTTCTTC; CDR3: CATQKTTGFGNEQFF
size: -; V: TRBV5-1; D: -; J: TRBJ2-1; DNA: TGCGCCAGCAGCTGGGGCGGGGTTGGAGATGAGCAGTTCTTC; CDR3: CASSWGGVGDEQFF
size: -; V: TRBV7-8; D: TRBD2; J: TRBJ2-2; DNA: TGTGCCAGCAGCTTAATAGCGGGAGGGACCACCGGGGAGCTGTTTTTT; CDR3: CASSLIAGGTTGELFF
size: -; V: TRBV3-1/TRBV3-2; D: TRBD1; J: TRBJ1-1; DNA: TGTGCCAGCAGCCTCCGGGACAGCCGACACACTGAAGCTTTCTTT; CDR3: CASSLRDSRHTEAFF
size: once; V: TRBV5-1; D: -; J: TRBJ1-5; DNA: TGCGCCAGCAGCCCCGCGGGGGAGGGTCAGCCCCAGCATTTT; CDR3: CASSPAGEGQPQHF
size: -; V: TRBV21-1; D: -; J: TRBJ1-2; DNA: TGTGCCAGCAGCAAAGTTTCTTCCGGGACAGGGGTTTATGGCTACACCTTC; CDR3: CASSKVSSGTGVYGYTF
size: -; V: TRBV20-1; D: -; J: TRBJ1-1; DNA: TGCAGTGCTATTGAACACGTGAACACTGAAGCTTTCTTT; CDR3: CSAIEHVNTEAFF
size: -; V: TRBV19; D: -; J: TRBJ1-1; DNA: TGTGCCAGTAGTATCGGCAGGGGCGAGGGGAACACTGAAGCTTTCTTT; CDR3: CASSIGRGEGNTEAFF
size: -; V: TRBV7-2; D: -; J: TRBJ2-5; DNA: TGTGCCAGCAGCTTAGGGCCCGGGAACCAAGAGACCCAGTACTTC; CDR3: CASSLGPGNQETQYF
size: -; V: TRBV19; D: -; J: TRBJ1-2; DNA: TGTGCCAGTACCCGCGGAGGGATCTCCTACGGCTACACCTTC; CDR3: CASTRGGISYGYTF
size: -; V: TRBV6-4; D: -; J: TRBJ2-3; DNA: TGTGCCAGCAGTGACCTCCGTTCAGATACGCAGTATTTT; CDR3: CASSDLRSDTQYF
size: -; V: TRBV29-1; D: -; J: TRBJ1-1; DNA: TGCAGCGTTGAATTTTTTCGGGGTCTGAACACTGAAGCTTTCTTT; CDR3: CSVEFFRGLNTEAFF
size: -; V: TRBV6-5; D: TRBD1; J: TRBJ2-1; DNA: TGTGCCAGCAGGGATACAGGGGGCTCCTACAATGAGCAGTTCTTC; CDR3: CASRDTGGSYNEQFF
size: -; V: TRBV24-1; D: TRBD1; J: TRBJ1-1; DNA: TGTGCCACCAGCGAAAACAGGGGGACTGAAGCTTTCTTT; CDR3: CATSENRGTEAFF
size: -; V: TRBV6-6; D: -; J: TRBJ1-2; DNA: TGTGCCAGCAGTTACTCGACCGGGGGTGGCTACACCTTC; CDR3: CASSYSTGGGYTF
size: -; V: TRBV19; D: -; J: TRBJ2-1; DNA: TGTGCCAGTAGTATCCCTAGGACCGGGGGCAATGAGCAGTTCTTC; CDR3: CASSIPRTGGNEQFF
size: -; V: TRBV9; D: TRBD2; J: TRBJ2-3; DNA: TGTGCCAGCAGCGTAGGCGCTAGCGGGAACACAGATACGCAGTATTTT; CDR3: CASSVGASGNTDTQYF
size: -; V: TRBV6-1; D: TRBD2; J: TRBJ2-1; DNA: TGTGCCAGCAGTGAAGCGAGGGGACTAGTAGTCCCCAATGAGCAGTTCTTC; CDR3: CASSEARGLVVPNEQFF
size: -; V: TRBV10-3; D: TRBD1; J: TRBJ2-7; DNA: TGTGCCATCAGTGAGCCGGGACAGGGCGTTTACGAGCAGTACTTC; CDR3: CAISEPGQGVYEQYF